This TCR beta chain was identified in a study of blood T cell repertoires in COVID-19. Assay: immunoSEQ multiplex PCR; the TCRdb copy retains only in-frame clones and omits some. This table holds some 120,000 clones, roughly 74% found once. Trimming took 0 bases from V and 0 from J; bases not matched to a gene: 5. CDR3 length: 18 residues. Germline CDR1 SGHRS, CDR2 YFSETQ. The sequence was collected from an older man with COVID-19, enrolled during active disease. Source material: peripheral blood. The chain employs TRBV5-1 and TRBJ1-3, with 11 positions matching TRBD1. In nucleotides, the CDR3 is TGCGCCAGCAGCTTGGCCGGACAGGGGGCCTCCTCTGGAAACACCATATATTTT. This sequence encodes CASSLAGQGASSGNTIYF.